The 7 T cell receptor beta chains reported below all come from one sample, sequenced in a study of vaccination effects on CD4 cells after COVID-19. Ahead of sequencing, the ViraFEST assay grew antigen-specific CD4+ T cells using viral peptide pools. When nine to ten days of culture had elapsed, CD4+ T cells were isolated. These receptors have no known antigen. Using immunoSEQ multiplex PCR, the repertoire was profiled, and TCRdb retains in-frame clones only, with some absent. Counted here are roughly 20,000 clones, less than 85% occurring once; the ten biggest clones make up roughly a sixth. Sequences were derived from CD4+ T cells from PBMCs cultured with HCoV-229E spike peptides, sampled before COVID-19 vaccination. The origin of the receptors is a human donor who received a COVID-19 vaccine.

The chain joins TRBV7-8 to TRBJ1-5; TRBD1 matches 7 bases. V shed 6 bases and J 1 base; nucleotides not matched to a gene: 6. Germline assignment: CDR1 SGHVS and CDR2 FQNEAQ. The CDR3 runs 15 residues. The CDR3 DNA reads TGTGCCAGCAGTCTGACAGGGAGAAGCAATCAGCCCCAGCATTTT. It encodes CASSLTGRSNQPQHF.

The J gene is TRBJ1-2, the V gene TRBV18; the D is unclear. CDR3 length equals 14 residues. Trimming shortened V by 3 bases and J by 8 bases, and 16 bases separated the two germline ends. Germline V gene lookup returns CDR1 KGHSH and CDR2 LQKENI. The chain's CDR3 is CASSPYDGAKGYTF. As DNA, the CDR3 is TGTGCCAGCTCACCGTATGACGGAGCGAAGGGCTACACCTTC.

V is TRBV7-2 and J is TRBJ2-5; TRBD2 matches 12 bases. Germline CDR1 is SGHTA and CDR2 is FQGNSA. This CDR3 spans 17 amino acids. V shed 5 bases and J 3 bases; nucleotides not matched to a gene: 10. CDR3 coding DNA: TGTGCCAGCAGCACATCCCGGACTAGCGGGGTAAAAGAGACCCAGTACTTC. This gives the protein CASSTSRTSGVKETQYF.

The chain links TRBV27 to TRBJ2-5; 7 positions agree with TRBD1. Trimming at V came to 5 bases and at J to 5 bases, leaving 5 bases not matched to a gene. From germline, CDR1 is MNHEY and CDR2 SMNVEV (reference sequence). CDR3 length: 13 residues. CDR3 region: CASSPQGRETQYF. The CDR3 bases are TGTGCCAGCAGTCCACAGGGGCGGGAGACCCAGTACTTC.

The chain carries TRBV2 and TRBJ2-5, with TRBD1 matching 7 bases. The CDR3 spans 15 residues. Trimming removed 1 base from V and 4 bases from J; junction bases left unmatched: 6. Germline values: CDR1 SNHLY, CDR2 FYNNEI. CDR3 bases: TGTGCCAGCAGTGAAGAGACAGGGCCCGGAGAGACCCAGTACTTC. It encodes CASSEETGPGETQYF.

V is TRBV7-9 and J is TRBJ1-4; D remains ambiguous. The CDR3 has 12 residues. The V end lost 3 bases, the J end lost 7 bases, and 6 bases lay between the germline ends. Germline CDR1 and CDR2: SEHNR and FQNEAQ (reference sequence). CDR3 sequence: CASSLNGEKLFF. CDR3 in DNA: TGTGCCAGCAGCTTGAATGGTGAAAAACTGTTTTTT.

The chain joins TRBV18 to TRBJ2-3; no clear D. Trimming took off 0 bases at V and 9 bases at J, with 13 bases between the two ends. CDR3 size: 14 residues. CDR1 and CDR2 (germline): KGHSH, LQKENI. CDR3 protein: CASSPPPGPGTQYF. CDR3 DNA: TGTGCCAGCTCACCACCCCCGGGTCCGGGCACGCAGTATTTT.